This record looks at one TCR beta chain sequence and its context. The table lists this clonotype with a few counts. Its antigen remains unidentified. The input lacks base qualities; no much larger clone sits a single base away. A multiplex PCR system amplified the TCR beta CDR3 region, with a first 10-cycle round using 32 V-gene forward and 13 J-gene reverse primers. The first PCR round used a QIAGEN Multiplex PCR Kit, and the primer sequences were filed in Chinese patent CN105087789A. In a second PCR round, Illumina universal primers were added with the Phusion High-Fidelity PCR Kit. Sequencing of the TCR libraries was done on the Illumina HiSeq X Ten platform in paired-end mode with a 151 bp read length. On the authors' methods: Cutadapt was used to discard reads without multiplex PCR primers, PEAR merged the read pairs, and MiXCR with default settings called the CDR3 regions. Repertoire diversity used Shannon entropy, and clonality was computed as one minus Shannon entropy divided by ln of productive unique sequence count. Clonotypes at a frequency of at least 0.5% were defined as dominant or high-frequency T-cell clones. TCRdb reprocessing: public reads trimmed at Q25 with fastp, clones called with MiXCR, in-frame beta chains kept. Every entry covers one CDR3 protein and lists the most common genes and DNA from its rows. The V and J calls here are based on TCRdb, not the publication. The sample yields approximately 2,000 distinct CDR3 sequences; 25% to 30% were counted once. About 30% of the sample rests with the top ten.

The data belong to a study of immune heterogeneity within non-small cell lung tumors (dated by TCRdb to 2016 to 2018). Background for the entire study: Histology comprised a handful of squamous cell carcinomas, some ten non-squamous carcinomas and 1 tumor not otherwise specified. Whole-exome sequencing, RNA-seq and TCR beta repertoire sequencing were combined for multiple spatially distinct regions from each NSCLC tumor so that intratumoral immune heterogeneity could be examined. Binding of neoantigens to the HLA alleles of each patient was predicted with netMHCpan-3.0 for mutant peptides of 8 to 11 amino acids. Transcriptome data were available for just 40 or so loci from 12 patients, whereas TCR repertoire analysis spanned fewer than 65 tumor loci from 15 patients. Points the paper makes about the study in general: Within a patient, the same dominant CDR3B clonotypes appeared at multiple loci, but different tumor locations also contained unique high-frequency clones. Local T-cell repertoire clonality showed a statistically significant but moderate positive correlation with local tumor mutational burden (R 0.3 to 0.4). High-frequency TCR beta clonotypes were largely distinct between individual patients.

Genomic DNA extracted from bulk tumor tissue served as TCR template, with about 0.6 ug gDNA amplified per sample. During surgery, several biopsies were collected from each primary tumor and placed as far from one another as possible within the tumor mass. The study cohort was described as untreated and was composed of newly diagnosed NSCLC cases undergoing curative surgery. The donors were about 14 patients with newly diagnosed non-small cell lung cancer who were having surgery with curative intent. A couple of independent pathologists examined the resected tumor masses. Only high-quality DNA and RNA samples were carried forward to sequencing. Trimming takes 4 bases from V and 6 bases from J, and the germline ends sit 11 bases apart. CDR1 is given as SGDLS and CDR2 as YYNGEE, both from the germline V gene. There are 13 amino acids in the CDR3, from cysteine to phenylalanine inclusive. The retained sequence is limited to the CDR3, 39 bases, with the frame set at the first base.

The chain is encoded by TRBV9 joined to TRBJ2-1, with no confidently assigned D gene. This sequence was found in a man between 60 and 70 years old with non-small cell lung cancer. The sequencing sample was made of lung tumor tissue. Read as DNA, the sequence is TGTGCCAGCAGCCCCACTTGGAGCAATGAGCAGTTCTTC. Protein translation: CASSPTWSNEQFF.